The entry below gives a single T cell receptor beta chain sequence along with its context. Its antigen is unknown. Given a much more abundant clone one base away, this may be a read error. The donors, healthy Caucasians from Russia, were aged about 6 to 95. The amount of total RNA extracted per sample was at least 6 micrograms. This sample stems from a study of blood T cells in healthy people across ages. Across the whole study: Template switching picked up about one barcoded beta molecule for each two T cells.

General observations from the study: Whereas aged donors had fewer naive CD4+ cells, long-lived donors had more of them and higher diversity.

Combining a sample-barcoded 5' primer with a J-beta primer mix, a second PCR ran for roughly 7 to 11 cycles. TCRdb ran MiXCR on the 5' RACE reads and lists one entry per CDR3 protein. The table shows just over 800,000 distinct CDR3 sequences, with 55% to 65% occurring only once. The receptor was isolated from a man aged 25-40 years in good health. The sequenced sample was blood.

CDR3 DNA: TGCAGCGTTAACCAAGCGGAGGTTGAGCAGTTCTTC. This encodes CSVNQAEVEQFF. This chain connects TRBV29-1 to TRBJ2-1; perhaps TRBD2 as D (5 bases). This CDR3 has 12 residues. Germline assignment: CDR1 SQVTM and CDR2 ANQGSEA. V lost 5 bases and J 9 bases, leaving 14 bases between the germline ends.